Below, 10 T cell receptor beta chains from the same sample are listed, as sequenced in a study of T cells in Graves' hyperthyroidism and ophthalmopathy. TCR beta CDR3 regions were amplified from RNA transcripts. HTBI primers were used for first-round RT-PCR of the TCR CDR3. One entry per CDR3 protein, called by TCRdb with MiXCR from the multiplex PCR reads. Of around 340,000 distinct CDR3 sequences in the sample, 17% were seen once. The sample taken for sequencing was blood. The source is a woman aged 25-40 years with Graves' hyperthyroidism that later progressed to Graves' ophthalmopathy.

This clonotype was recorded a few times. This chain connects TRBV5-1 to TRBJ1-5; D is undetermined. The V and J ends lost 4 bases and 7 bases respectively, with 18 bases between them. Germline lookup yields CDR1 SGHRS and CDR2 YFSETQ. The CDR3 totals 15 residues. The CDR3 region is CASSQDGEHSQPQHF. As DNA, the CDR3 is TGCGCCAGCAGCCAGGACGGGGAACATAGCCAGCCCCAGCATTTT. Full variable domain (remainder filled in from reference TRBV5-1 and TRBJ1-5): KAGVTQTPRYLIKTRGQQVTLSCSPISGHRSVSWYQQTPGQGLQFLFEYFSETQRNKGNFPGRFSGRQFSNSRSEMNVSTLELGDSALYLCASSQDGEHSQPQHFGDGTRLSIL.

This clonotype turned up a few times. The genes are TRBV19 and TRBJ2-1, with a weak D call TRBD1 (7 bases). V lost 4 bases, J lost 0 bases, and 10 bases lay in between. CDR3 size: 15 residues. Germline V gene lookup returns CDR1 LNHDA and CDR2 SQIVND (reference sequence). The CDR3 loop is CASSTQGGSYNEQFF. DNA for the CDR3: TGTGCCAGTAGTACTCAGGGGGGCTCCTACAATGAGCAGTTCTTC.

This clonotype came up a few times. The rearrangement joins TRBV10-1 to TRBJ1-2; D possibly corresponds to TRBD1 (6 bases). Trimming removed 5 bases at V and 7 bases at J, with 14 bases between. Germline V gene lookup returns CDR1 WNHNN and CDR2 SYGVQD (reference sequence). This CDR3 region has 13 residues. The CDR3 nucleotides are TGCGCCAGCAGTCCGGTCAGGGGAAGTGGCTACACCTTC. Its translation: CASSPVRGSGYTF.

This clonotype has ten or more counts. The chain employs TRBV27 and TRBJ2-3, with TRBD2 identical over 9 bases. The length of the CDR3 is 16 residues. Germline values: CDR1 MNHEY, CDR2 SMNVEV (reference sequence). After removal of 3 bases from V and 6 bases from J, the junction contained 10 bases not matched to a gene. The CDR3 DNA is TGTGCCAGCAGTTTCTGGGGTAGCGGGAGACAGGATACGCAGTATTTT. It translates to CASSFWGSGRQDTQYF.

The sample holds a few counts of this clonotype. This may be a read error: a much more frequent sequence differs by one nucleotide. The rearrangement joins TRBV6-1 to TRBJ2-6; D is perhaps TRBD1 (5 bases). The CDR3 runs to 15 residues. Germline CDR1 is MNHNS and CDR2 is SASEGT. The CDR3: CASRGLSSGANVLAF. The CDR3 DNA reads TGTGCCAGCAGGGGCCTGAGCTCTGGGGCCAACGTCCTGGCTTTC.

This clonotype was found many times. The chain combines TRBV7-8 with TRBJ1-1; D unclear. CDR1 is SGHVS, CDR2 FQNEAQ, per germline. The V and J ends lost 0 bases and 2 bases respectively, with 7 bases between them. The CDR3 contains 14 residues. CDR3 residues: CASSLALPNTEAFF. The DNA for the CDR3 is TGTGCCAGCAGCTTAGCGTTACCAAACACTGAAGCTTTCTTT.

This clonotype was counted many times. The chain uses TRBV2 and TRBJ2-4; 14 positions match TRBD2. This CDR3 contains 19 residues. CDR1 is SNHLY, CDR2 FYNNEI, per germline. V trimming: 2 bases; J trimming: 1 base; junction bases outside the gene matches: 7. CDR3 in DNA: TGTGCCAGCAGTGAACCGGGACTAGCGGGGGAGCGGGCCAAAAACATTCAGTACTTC. Residues: CASSEPGLAGERAKNIQYF. Using reference TRBV2 and TRBJ2-4 for the parts outside the CDR3, the full variable domain is EPEVTQTPSHQVTQMGQEVILRCVPISNHLYFYWYRQILGQKVEFLVSFYNNEISEKSEIFDDQFSVERPDGSNFTLKIRSTKLEDSAMYFCASSEPGLAGERAKNIQYFGAGTRLSVL.

This clonotype was recorded a few times. The CDR3 is CASHDSAPYEQYF. The CDR3, as DNA: TGTGCCTCACACGACAGTGCTCCCTACGAGCAGTACTTC. The chain joins TRBV5-5 to TRBJ2-7; a possible D gene is TRBD1 (5 bases). The CDR3 is 13 amino acids. Germline assignment: CDR1 SGHKS and CDR2 YYEKEE (reference sequence). Trimming removed 10 bases at V and 2 bases at J, with 16 bases between.

In this sample, this clonotype turned up many times. The V and J genes are TRBV30 and TRBJ1-4; D not certain. This CDR3 spans 12 amino acids. Germline V gene lookup returns CDR1 GTSNPN and CDR2 SVGIG (reference sequence). Trimming took 3 bases from V and 7 from J, leaving 9 bases between them. The CDR3 is CAWRKSGEKLFF. In nucleotides, the CDR3 is TGTGCCTGGAGAAAGAGCGGTGAAAAACTGTTTTTT.

The V and J genes are TRBV12-3 or TRBV12-4 and TRBJ2-1, with D perhaps TRBD1 (6 bases). The CDR3 has 13 amino acids. Trimming removed 3 bases at V and 8 bases at J, with 11 bases between. CDR3 sequence reads: CASSFRGNDEQFF. The CDR3 region has the DNA TGTGCCAGCAGTTTCAGGGGCAACGATGAGCAGTTCTTC.